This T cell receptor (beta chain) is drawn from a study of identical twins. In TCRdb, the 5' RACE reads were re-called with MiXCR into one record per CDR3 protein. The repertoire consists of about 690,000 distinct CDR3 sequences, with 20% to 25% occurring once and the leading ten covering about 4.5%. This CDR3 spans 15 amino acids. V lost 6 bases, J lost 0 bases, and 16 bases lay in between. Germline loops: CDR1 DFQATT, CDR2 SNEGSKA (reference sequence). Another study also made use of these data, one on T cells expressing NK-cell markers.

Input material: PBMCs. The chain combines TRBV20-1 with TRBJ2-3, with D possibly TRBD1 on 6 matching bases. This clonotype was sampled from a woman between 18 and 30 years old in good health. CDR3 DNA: TGCAGTGCCCACCGCAAGGGGGATAGCACAGATACGCAGTATTTT. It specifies CSAHRKGDSTDTQYF.